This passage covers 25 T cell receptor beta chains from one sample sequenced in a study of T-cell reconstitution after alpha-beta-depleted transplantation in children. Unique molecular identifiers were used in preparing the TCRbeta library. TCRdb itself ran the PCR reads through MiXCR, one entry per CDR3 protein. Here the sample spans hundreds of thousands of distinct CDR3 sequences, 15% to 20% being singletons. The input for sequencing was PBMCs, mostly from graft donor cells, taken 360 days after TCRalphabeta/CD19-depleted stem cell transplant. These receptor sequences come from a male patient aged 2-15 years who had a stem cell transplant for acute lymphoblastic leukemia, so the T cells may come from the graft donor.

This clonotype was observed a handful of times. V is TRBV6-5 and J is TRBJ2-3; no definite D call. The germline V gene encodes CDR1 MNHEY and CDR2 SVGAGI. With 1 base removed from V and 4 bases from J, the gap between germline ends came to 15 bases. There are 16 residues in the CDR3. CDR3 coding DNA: TGTGCCAGCAGTTACTTTGACTCACGGGTGGCAGATACGCAGTATTTT. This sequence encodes CASSYFDSRVADTQYF.

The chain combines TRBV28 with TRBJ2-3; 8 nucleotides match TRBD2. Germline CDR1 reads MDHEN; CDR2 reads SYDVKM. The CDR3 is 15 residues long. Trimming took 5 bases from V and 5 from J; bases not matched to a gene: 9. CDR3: CASSGPGLEEDTQYF. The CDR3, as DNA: TGTGCCAGCAGTGGGCCGGGACTAGAGGAAGATACGCAGTATTTT.

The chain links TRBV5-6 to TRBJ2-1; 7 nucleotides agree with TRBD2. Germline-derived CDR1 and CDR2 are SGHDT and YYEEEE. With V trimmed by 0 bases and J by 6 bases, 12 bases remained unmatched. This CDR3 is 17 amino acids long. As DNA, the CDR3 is TGTGCCAGCAGCTTGGCCAACGGCGGGAGTCACCCCAATGAGCAGTTCTTC. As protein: CASSLANGGSHPNEQFF.

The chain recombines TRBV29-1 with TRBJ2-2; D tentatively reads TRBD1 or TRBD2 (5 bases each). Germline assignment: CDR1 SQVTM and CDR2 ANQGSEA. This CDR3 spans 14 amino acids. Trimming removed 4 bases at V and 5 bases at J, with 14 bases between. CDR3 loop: CSVAVRGDTGELFF. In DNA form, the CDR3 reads TGCAGCGTTGCCGTAAGGGGAGATACCGGGGAGCTGTTTTTT.

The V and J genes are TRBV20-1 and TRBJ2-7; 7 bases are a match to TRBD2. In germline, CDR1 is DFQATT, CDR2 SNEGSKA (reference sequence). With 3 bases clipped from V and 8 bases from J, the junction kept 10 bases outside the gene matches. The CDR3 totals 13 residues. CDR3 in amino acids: CSARPSGAVQQYF. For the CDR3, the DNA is TGCAGTGCTAGGCCCAGCGGGGCTGTTCAGCAGTACTTC.

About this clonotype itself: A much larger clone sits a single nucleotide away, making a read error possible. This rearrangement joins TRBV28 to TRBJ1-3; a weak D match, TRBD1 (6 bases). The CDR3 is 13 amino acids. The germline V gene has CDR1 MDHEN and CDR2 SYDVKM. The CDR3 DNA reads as TGTGGCAGCATCCACAGGGACACAAACACCATATATTTT. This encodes CGSIHRDTNTIYF. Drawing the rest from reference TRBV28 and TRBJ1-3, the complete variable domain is DVKVTQSSRYLVKRTGEKVFLECVQDMDHENMFWYRQDPGLGLRLIYFSYDVKMKEKGDIPEGYSVSREKKERFSLILESASTNQTSMYLCGSIHRDTNTIYFGEGSWLTVV.

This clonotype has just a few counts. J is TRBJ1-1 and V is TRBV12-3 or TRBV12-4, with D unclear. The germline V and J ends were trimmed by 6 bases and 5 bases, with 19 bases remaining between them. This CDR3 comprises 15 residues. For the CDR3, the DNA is TGTGCCAGCAGCCACCATGATTTTCGGGAGACTGAAGCTTTCTTT. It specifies CASSHHDFRETEAFF.

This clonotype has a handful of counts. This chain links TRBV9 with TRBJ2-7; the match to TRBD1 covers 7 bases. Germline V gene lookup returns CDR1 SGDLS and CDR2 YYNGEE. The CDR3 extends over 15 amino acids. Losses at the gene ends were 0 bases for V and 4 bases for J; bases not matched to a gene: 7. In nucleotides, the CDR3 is TGTGCCAGCAGCGTAGACCCACAGGGGCAGTACGAGCAGTACTTC. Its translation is CASSVDPQGQYEQYF.

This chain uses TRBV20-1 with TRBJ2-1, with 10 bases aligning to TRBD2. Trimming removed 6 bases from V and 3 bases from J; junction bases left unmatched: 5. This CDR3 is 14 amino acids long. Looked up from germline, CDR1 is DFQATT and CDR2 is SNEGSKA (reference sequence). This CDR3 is CSAKLAGIYNEQFF. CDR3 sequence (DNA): TGCAGTGCCAAACTAGCGGGAATCTACAATGAGCAGTTCTTC.

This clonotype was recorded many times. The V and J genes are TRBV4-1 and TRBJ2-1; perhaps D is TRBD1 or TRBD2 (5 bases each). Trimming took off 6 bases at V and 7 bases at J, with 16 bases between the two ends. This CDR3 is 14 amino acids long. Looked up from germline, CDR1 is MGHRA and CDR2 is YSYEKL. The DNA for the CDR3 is TGCGCCAGCAGTTGGGCCGGGAAGGGGAATGAGCAGTTCTTC. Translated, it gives CASSWAGKGNEQFF.

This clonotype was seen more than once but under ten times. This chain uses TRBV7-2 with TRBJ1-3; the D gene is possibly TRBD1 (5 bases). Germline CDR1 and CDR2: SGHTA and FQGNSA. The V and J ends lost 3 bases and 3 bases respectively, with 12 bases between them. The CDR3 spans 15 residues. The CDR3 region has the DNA TGTGCCAGCAGCTTTTTGGGGGGAAGTGGAAACACCATATATTTT. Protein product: CASSFLGGSGNTIYF.

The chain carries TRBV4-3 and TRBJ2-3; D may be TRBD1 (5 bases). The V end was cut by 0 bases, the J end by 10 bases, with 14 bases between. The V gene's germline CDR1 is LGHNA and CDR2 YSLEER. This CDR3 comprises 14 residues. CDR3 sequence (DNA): TGCGCCAGCAGCCAAGAGGGCGACAGATACCCGCAGTATTTT. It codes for CASSQEGDRYPQYF.

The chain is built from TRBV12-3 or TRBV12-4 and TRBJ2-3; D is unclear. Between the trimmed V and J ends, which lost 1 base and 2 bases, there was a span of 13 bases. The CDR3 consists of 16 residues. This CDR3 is CASSLDSPLPTDTQYF. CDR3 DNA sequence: TGTGCCAGCAGTTTAGACTCCCCTCTCCCCACAGATACGCAGTATTTT.

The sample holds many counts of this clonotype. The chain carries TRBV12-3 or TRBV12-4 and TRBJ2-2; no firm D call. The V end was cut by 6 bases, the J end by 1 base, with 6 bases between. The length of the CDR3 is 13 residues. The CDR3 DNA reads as TGTGCCAGCAGCCTCCAGAACACCGGGGAGCTGTTTTTT. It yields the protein CASSLQNTGELFF.

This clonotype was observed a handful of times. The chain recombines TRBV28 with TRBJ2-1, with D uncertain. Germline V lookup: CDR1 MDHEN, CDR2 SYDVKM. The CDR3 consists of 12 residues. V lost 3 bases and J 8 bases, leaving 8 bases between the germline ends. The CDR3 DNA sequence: TGTGCCAGCAGTTTTCGGCTTCATGAGCAGTTCTTC. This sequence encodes CASSFRLHEQFF.

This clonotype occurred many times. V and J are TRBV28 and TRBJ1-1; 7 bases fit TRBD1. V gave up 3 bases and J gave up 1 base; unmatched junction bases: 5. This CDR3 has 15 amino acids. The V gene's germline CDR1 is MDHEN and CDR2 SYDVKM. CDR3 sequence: CASSLGGGGNTEAFF. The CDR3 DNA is TGTGCCAGCAGTTTGGGAGGGGGCGGGAACACTGAAGCTTTCTTT.

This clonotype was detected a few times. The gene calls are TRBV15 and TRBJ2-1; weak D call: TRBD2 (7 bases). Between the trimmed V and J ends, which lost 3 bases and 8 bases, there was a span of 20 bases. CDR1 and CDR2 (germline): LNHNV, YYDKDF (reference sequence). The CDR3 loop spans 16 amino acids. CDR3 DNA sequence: TGTGCCACCAGCAGTAAGCCGGGTGGGGGGGGCGATGAGCAGTTCTTC. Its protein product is CATSSKPGGGGDEQFF.

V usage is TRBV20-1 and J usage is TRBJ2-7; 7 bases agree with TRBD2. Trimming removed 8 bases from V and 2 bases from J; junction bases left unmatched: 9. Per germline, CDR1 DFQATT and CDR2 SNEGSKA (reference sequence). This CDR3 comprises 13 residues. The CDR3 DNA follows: TGCAGTTCCGGTGGTAGCGGGCCCTACGAGCAGTACTTC. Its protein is CSSGGSGPYEQYF.

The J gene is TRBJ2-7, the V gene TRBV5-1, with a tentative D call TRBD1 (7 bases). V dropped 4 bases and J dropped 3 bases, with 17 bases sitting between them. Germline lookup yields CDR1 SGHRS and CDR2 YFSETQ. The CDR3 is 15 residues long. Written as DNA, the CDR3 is TGCGCCAGCAGCACCGGGGGACAGATCTACTACGAGCAGTACTTC. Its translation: CASSTGGQIYYEQYF.

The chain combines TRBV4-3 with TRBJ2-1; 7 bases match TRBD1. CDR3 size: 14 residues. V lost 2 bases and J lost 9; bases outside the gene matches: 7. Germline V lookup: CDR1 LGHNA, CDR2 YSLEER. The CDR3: CASSQHDRAGEQFF. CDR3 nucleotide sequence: TGCGCCAGCAGCCAACACGACAGGGCGGGTGAGCAGTTCTTC.

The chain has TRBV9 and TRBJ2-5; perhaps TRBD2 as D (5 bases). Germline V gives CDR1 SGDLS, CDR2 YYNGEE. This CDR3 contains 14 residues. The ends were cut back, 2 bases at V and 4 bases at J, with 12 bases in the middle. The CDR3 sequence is CASSVGTGVETQYF. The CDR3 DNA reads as TGTGCCAGCAGCGTCGGCACCGGGGTAGAGACCCAGTACTTC.

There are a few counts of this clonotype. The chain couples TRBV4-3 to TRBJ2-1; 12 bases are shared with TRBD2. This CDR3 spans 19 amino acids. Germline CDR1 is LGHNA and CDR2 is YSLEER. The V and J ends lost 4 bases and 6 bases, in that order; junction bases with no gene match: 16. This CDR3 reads CASSPFGLAGGITINEQFF. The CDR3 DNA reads TGCGCCAGCAGCCCTTTCGGGCTAGCGGGAGGGATCACAATCAATGAGCAGTTCTTC.

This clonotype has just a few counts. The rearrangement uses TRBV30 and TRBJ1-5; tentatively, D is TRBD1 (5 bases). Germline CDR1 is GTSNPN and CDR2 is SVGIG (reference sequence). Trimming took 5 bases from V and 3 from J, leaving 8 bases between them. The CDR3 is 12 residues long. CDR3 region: CAWGAYNQPQHF. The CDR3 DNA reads TGTGCCTGGGGGGCCTACAATCAGCCCCAGCATTTT.

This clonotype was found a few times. CDR3: CASTEEGQGELFF. For the CDR3, the DNA is TGCGCCAGCACTGAAGAGGGCCAGGGGGAGCTGTTTTTT. J is TRBJ2-2 and V is TRBV5-1, with D possibly being TRBD2 (5 bases). The V gene's germline CDR1 is SGHRS and CDR2 YFSETQ. V shed 6 bases and J shed 8 bases, with 14 bases lying between them. This CDR3 has 13 amino acids.

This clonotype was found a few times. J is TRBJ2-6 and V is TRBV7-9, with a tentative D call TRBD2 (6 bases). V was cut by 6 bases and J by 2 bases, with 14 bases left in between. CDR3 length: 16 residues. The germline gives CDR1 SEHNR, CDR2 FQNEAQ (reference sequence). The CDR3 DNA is TGTGCCAGCAGAGGGACTTTTGGGACTGGGGCCAACGTCCTGACTTTC. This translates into CASRGTFGTGANVLTF.